The 23 T cell receptor beta chains given below trace back to one sample, sequenced in a study of CD8 T cells in ankylosing spondylitis. TCRdb reprocessed the 5' RACE reads with MiXCR, giving one entry per CDR3 protein. The sample consists of under 300,000 distinct CDR3 sequences, over 15% of them appearing once. The sample taken for sequencing was blood, either unsorted or a sorted T cell fraction (not recorded which). All receptors derive from a male donor with ankylosing spondylitis or in good health (not recorded which).

The chain employs TRBV29-1 and TRBJ2-1, with D unresolved. Trimming cost V 4 bases and J 7 bases, with 14 bases left between them. The CDR3 runs to 13 residues. Germline CDR1 and CDR2: SQVTM and ANQGSEA. The CDR3 nucleotides are TGCAGCGTTGTAGACCCCAGTCCTAATGAGCAGTTCTTC. Its protein product is CSVVDPSPNEQFF.

The chain carries TRBV10-3 and TRBJ1-6; no clear D. V lost 6 bases to trimming and J lost 7 bases, with 7 bases between them. From germline, CDR1 is ENHRY and CDR2 SYGVKD. The CDR3 contains 12 residues. This chain's CDR3 is CAISHENSPLHF. The DNA for the CDR3 is TGTGCCATCAGCCATGAAAATTCACCCCTCCACTTT.

This clonotype was detected only a few times. The V and J genes are TRBV10-3 and TRBJ2-1; D is uncertain. From germline, CDR1 is ENHRY and CDR2 SYGVKD. The CDR3 contains 15 residues. Deletions cut 0 bases from V and 10 bases from J, with 16 bases between. The DNA of the CDR3 is TGTGCCATCAGTGAGTCGACAATCGCCCCGGAAGAGCAGTTCTTC. As protein: CAISESTIAPEEQFF.

The chain has TRBV5-1 and TRBJ2-3; D unresolved. The V end was cut by 3 bases, the J end by 2 bases, with 16 bases between. Germline lookup yields CDR1 SGHRS and CDR2 YFSETQ. The CDR3 is 16 amino acids. The CDR3, as DNA: TGCGCCAGCAGCTCCCTGACTGACGCCTTCACAGATACGCAGTATTTT. It yields the protein CASSSLTDAFTDTQYF. The variable domain in full, with the rest retrieved from reference TRBV5-1 and TRBJ2-3, is KAGVTQTPRYLIKTRGQQVTLSCSPISGHRSVSWYQQTPGQGLQFLFEYFSETQRNKGNFPGRFSGRQFSNSRSEMNVSTLELGDSALYLCASSSLTDAFTDTQYFGPGTRLTVL.

This clonotype was seen a few times. The gene calls are TRBV20-1 and TRBJ2-7; 8 positions agree with TRBD2. J was trimmed by 0 bases and V by 0 bases; bases with no gene match: 7. The CDR3 sequence is 16 residues long. Germline assignment: CDR1 DFQATT and CDR2 SNEGSKA (reference sequence). The CDR3 DNA reads TGCAGTGCTAGAGATCTTCCGACTAGCGCCTCCTACGAGCAGTACTTC. Protein: CSARDLPTSASYEQYF.

This clonotype was seen only a few times. The CDR3 loop reads CASSLRAGSYNEQFF. The DNA of the CDR3 is TGTGCCAGCAGCTTACGGGCAGGGAGTTACAATGAGCAGTTCTTC. This chain joins TRBV7-3 and TRBJ2-1; either TRBD1 or TRBD2 may fit D (5 bases each). Germline V CDR1 and CDR2: SGHTA, FQGTGA. V was trimmed by 2 bases and J by 4 bases, leaving 12 bases between them. There are 15 residues in the CDR3.

The chain carries TRBV20-1 and TRBJ2-7; 13 bases are shared with TRBD2. This CDR3 has 14 residues. Trimming removed 4 bases from V and 3 bases from J; junction bases left unmatched: 3. Germline CDR1 and CDR2: DFQATT and SNEGSKA (reference sequence). The CDR3 reads CSAMGLAGYYEQYF. CDR3 DNA sequence: TGCAGTGCTATGGGACTAGCGGGATACTACGAGCAGTACTTC.

In this sample, this clonotype turned up many times. The chain links TRBV7-9 to TRBJ1-1; possible D gene TRBD1, 5 bases. V shed 0 bases and J shed 1 base, with 9 bases lying between them. Germline V gives CDR1 SEHNR, CDR2 FQNEAQ (reference sequence). This CDR3 contains 15 residues. The CDR3 nucleotides read TGTGCCAGCAGCTTAGCGGGGGGTGGGAACACTGAAGCTTTCTTT. It translates to CASSLAGGGNTEAFF.

Many counts were recorded for this clonotype. The V and J genes are TRBV5-6 and TRBJ2-7; tentative D call: TRBD2 (6 bases). Trimming removed 0 bases from V and 8 bases from J, with 9 bases in between. The germline V gene encodes CDR1 SGHDT and CDR2 YYEEEE. The CDR3 is 12 amino acids. The CDR3 coding sequence is TGTGCCAGCAGCTTGGACGGGAGTAAGCAGTACTTC. It encodes CASSLDGSKQYF.

The table lists this clonotype with a few counts. The chain has TRBV4-1 and TRBJ2-1; D gene uncertain. Germline CDR1 reads MGHRA; CDR2 reads YSYEKL. CDR3 length equals 16 residues. With 0 bases removed from V and 0 bases from J, the gap between germline ends came to 9 bases. CDR3 DNA sequence: TGCGCCAGCAGCCAAGACGCTCTCAGCTCCTACAATGAGCAGTTCTTC. Translated: CASSQDALSSYNEQFF.

The genes are TRBV9 and TRBJ2-5; TRBD2 aligns across 12 bases. Per the germline V gene, CDR1 is SGDLS and CDR2 is YYNGEE. The CDR3 runs 18 residues. Unmatched junction bases numbered 14, after V lost 3 bases and J lost 5 bases. The CDR3 DNA sequence: TGTGCCAGCAGCGCCCGGAGGGGGAGACTAGCGGGAGATGAGACCCAGTACTTC. This codes for CASSARRGRLAGDETQYF.

CDR3 sequence reads: CASSEEDGELFF. DNA of the CDR3: TGTGCCAGCAGCGAAGAAGACGGGGAGCTGTTTTTT. This chain links TRBV9 with TRBJ2-2, with no clear D. CDR3 length: 12 residues. Deletions cut 3 bases from V and 7 bases from J, with 7 bases between. CDR1 is SGDLS, CDR2 YYNGEE, per germline.

This clonotype was observed a handful of times. This chain connects TRBV5-1 to TRBJ2-7, with 7 bases lining up with TRBD1. The CDR3 has 12 residues. Germline V gene sequence: CDR1 SGHRS, CDR2 YFSETQ. J lost 6 bases, V lost 4 bases, and 4 bases had no gene match. The CDR3 region is CASSIRQGEQYF. The DNA for the CDR3 is TGCGCCAGCAGCATTCGACAGGGCGAGCAGTACTTC.

The sample holds a few counts of this clonotype. V is TRBV6-2 or TRBV6-3 and J is TRBJ2-7; 7 bases map to TRBD1. J was trimmed by 0 bases and V by 4 bases; bases with no gene match: 6. CDR1 is MNHEY and CDR2 is SVGEGT in the germline V gene. The CDR3 spans 15 residues. Written as DNA, the CDR3 is TGTGCCAGCAGTTCCCCGGGACAGAGCTCCTACGAGCAGTACTTC. It yields the protein CASSSPGQSSYEQYF.

The V gene is TRBV5-1, the J gene TRBJ1-1; no definite D call. CDR1 is SGHRS, CDR2 YFSETQ, per germline. The CDR3 is made up of 13 amino acids. V dropped 0 bases and J dropped 4 bases, with 7 bases sitting between them. The CDR3 DNA reads TGCGCCAGCAGCTTGGGGTTTCGCACTGAAGCTTTCTTT. This translates into CASSLGFRTEAFF. The variable domain in full, completed from reference TRBV5-1 and TRBJ1-1, reads KAGVTQTPRYLIKTRGQQVTLSCSPISGHRSVSWYQQTPGQGLQFLFEYFSETQRNKGNFPGRFSGRQFSNSRSEMNVSTLELGDSALYLCASSLGFRTEAFFGQGTRLTVV.

In this sample, this clonotype turned up a few times. The chain recombines TRBV5-1 with TRBJ2-5; perhaps TRBD2 as D (5 bases). V lost 0 bases and J 7 bases, leaving 13 bases between the germline ends. Germline lookup yields CDR1 SGHRS and CDR2 YFSETQ. The CDR3 has 14 residues. CDR3 nucleotides: TGCGCCAGCAGCTTGGATCTAGCTCACGGGACCCAGTACTTC. Its translation is CASSLDLAHGTQYF.

The V call is TRBV7-2, the J call TRBJ1-1, with D unresolved. The CDR3 consists of 13 residues. From germline, CDR1 is SGHTA and CDR2 FQGNSA. Trimming removed 8 bases at V and 4 bases at J, with 14 bases between. CDR3 sequence: CASPNGVGTEAFF. CDR3 DNA sequence: TGTGCCAGCCCCAACGGGGTTGGCACTGAAGCTTTCTTT. Looking up the rest from reference TRBV7-2 and TRBJ1-1 gives the full variable domain: GAGVSQSPSNKVTEKGKDVELRCDPISGHTALYWYRQSLGQGLEFLIYFQGNSAPDKSGLPSDRFSAERTGGSVSTLTIQRTQQEDSAVYLCASPNGVGTEAFFGQGTRLTVV.

The gene calls are TRBV4-1 and TRBJ2-1; D call uncertain. Germline assignment: CDR1 MGHRA and CDR2 YSYEKL. This CDR3 is built from 16 residues. Between the trimmed V and J ends, which lost 2 bases and 0 bases, there was a span of 11 bases. This chain's CDR3 is CASSQISKSSYNEQFF. The CDR3 bases are TGCGCCAGCAGCCAAATAAGCAAGAGCTCCTACAATGAGCAGTTCTTC.

This clonotype has a handful of counts. The CDR3 coding sequence is TGCAGCGTAGTCGGACAGCCTGGGGCCAACGTCCTGACTTTC. It specifies CSVVGQPGANVLTF. The V and J genes are TRBV29-1 and TRBJ2-6, with D possibly matching TRBD1 (6 bases). Germline V lookup: CDR1 SQVTM, CDR2 ANQGSEA. The length of the CDR3 is 14 residues. Trimming stripped 6 bases from V and 2 bases from J, with 11 bases between.

On this clonotype: The conserved closing phenylalanine or tryptophan is absent in this CDR3, likely reflecting a read error. The V and J genes are TRBV20-1 and TRBJ2-7; TRBD2 matches 10 bases. The CDR3 runs 16 residues. V lost 0 bases, J lost 0 bases, and 5 bases stayed unmatched. Germline values: CDR1 DFQATT, CDR2 SNEGSKA (reference sequence). Written as DNA, the CDR3 is TGCAGTGCTAGAGAGGGGACTAGCGCGAGCTCCTACGAGCAGTACTCC. It specifies CSAREGTSASSYEQYS.

This clonotype occurred a few times. The chain uses TRBV4-1 and TRBJ2-1; no clear D gene. The ends were cut back, 0 bases at V and 3 bases at J, with 15 bases in the middle. Germline assignment: CDR1 MGHRA and CDR2 YSYEKL. The CDR3 consists of 17 residues. CDR3 coding DNA: TGCGCCAGCAGCCAAGATGGCCTTACTCTACTCTACAATGAGCAGTTCTTC. It translates to CASSQDGLTLLYNEQFF.

This clonotype was picked up a small number of times. V and J are TRBV5-5 and TRBJ2-7; D is perhaps TRBD2 (6 bases). The V end lost 0 bases, the J end lost 3 bases, and 7 bases lay between the germline ends. In germline, CDR1 is SGHKS, CDR2 YYEKEE (reference sequence). There are 13 residues in the CDR3. CDR3 sequence (DNA): TGTGCCAGCAGCTTGGAAGCGGGCTACGAGCAGTACTTC. It encodes CASSLEAGYEQYF.

This clonotype has only a few counts. The V call is TRBV7-2, the J call TRBJ2-6; 8 nucleotides agree with TRBD1. CDR3 size: 16 residues. V lost 5 bases and J lost 0; bases outside the gene matches: 3. CDR1 is SGHTA, CDR2 FQGNSA, per germline. CDR3 nucleotides: TGTGCCAGCAGCCGGACAGGGATCTCTGGGGCCAACGTCCTGACTTTC. This sequence encodes CASSRTGISGANVLTF.